This TCR beta chain is drawn from a study of human T cells and chemical hapten exposure. Study overall: Patch tests applied 0.01% DPC to the upper back and were scored after 6 days.

The CDR3 is 16 residues long. V was pared by 0 bases and J by 6 bases, with 15 bases between. Germline assignment: CDR1 ENHRY and CDR2 SYGVKD. The study, taken as a whole, reports: Expanded TCRs grouped into significantly more large CDR3 similarity clusters than controls produced.

This clonotype has a count of ten or more. Its antigen is still unknown. The authors' processing: The number of TCRs in each sample had a median of about 100,000 and spanned roughly 20,000 to 750,000. Via MiXCR, TCRdb re-called the RACE reads, giving one row per CDR3 protein. V and J calls and clone size were set by TCRdb, not the authors. The sample contains tens of thousands of distinct CDR3 sequences, approximately 10% of which appear only once. The time point was: pre-sensitization, week 0. Treatment reported: therapeutic diphenylcyclopropenone sensitization with weekly scalp DPC. Prior to each patch test being applied, blood was drawn.

This TCR derives from a woman in her 40s with alopecia areata. Some clones in this sample may be carry-over from other donors' samples. Sequenced material: whole blood, taken in connection with sensitization to the hapten diphenylcyclopropenone (DPC). V and J are TRBV10-3 and TRBJ1-5; weak D call: TRBD1 (5 bases). CDR3 protein: CAISESVFGGGQPQHF. Written as DNA, the CDR3 is TGTGCCATCAGTGAGTCGGTGTTCGGGGGGGGTCAGCCCCAGCATTTT.